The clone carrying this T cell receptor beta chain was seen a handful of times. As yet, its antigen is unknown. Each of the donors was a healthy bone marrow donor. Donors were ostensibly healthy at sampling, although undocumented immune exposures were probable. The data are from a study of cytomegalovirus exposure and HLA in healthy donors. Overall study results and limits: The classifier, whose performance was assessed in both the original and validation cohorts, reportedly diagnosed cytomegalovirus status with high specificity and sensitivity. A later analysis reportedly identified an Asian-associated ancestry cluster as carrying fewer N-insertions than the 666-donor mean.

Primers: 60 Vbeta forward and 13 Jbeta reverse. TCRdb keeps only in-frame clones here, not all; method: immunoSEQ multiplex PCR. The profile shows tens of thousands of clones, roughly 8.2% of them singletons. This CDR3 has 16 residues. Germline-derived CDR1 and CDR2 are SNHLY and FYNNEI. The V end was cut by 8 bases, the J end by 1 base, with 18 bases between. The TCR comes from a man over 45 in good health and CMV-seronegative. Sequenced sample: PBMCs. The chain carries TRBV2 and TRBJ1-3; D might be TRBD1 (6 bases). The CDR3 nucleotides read TGTGCCAGCGTATCCCGGACAGTTCTGTCTGGAAACACCATATATTTT. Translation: CASVSRTVLSGNTIYF.